The source of this TCR beta chain is a study of CD8+CD57+ T cells in acquired aplastic anemia. Study outcomes and limitations: The study identified more than 25 CD8+ CDR3 sequences shared by patients and controls. CD8+ Simpson's diversity did not differ significantly between patients and controls.

Genomic DNA constituted the template upon which TCR beta VDJ and CDR3 profiling was performed. MiXCR was run by TCRdb on the reads, yielding one entry per CDR3 protein. The sample gives approximately 380,000 distinct CDR3 sequences, 55% to 75% of which show up once; 3% to 4.5% is in the top ten. This clonotype was observed a single time. Its antigen is as yet unknown. J lost 6 bases, V lost 5 bases, and 10 bases had no gene match. The CDR3 covers 14 residues. In germline, CDR1 is DFQATT, CDR2 SNEGSKA (reference sequence). The gene calls are TRBV20-1 and TRBJ1-2; TRBD1 aligns across 9 bases. Sequenced sample: sorted CD4+, CD8+, or CD8+CD57+ T cells (not recorded which) from PBMCs. The sequence was obtained from a human donor in good health, serving as a control. CDR3 DNA sequence: TGCAGTGCTCCAGACGCCGGGACAGGGAATGGCTACACCTTC. Residues: CSAPDAGTGNGYTF.